This TCR beta chain derives from a study of blood T cell repertoires in COVID-19. Overall study: Researchers got acute and convalescent COVID-19 samples from the United States, Italy and Spain. PBMCs, B-cell-depleted T cells, or T cells provided the cDNA or gDNA that made up the material.

Clones were read by immunoSEQ multiplex PCR, and TCRdb kept only the in-frame ones, dropping some. The repertoire consists of 130,000 to 150,000 clones, with 70% to 80% occurring once and the leading ten covering 4.5% to 5%. V was trimmed by 3 bases and J by 5 bases, leaving 4 bases between them. CDR1 and CDR2 (germline): MNHNS, SASEGT. The CDR3 length is 11 residues. Sequenced input: peripheral blood. This sequence was found in a woman aged 70-85 years with COVID-19, enrolled during active disease. The rearrangement links TRBV6-1 to TRBJ2-5, with D unresolved. The CDR3 DNA follows: TGTGCCAGCAGTGACCGGGAGACCCAGTACTTC. Protein: CASSDRETQYF.